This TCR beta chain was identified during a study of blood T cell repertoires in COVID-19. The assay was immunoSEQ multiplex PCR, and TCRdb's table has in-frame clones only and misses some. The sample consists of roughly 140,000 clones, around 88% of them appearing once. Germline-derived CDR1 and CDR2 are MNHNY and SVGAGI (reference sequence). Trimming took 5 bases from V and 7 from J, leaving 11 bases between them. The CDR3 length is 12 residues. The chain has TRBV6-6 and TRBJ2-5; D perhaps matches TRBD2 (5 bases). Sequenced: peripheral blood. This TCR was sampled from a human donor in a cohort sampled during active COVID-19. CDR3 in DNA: TGTGCCAGCAGTCGTATTGGAGGGACCCAGTACTTC. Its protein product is CASSRIGGTQYF.